The entry that follows covers one T cell receptor beta chain sequence. Antigen specificity is unknown. This record belongs to a study of cytomegalovirus exposure and HLA in healthy donors. The PCR was carried out with 60 Vbeta primers and 13 Jbeta primers. Original data processing: An analysis that came later counted approximately 76 million unique TCR beta chains, roughly 11 million shared. Produced via immunoSEQ multiplex PCR; TCRdb's table is partial and in-frame only. The DNA was the basis for D and trimming; V, J and clone size are from that table. The sample consists of 150,000 to 200,000 clones, 70% to 80% of them appearing once. Findings of the study overall: In an earlier analysis, productive rearrangement rates for most beta V segments clustered near 87% or 30%.

Every donor was a healthy person donating bone marrow. This TCR came from a woman aged 40 to 50 in good health and CMV-seronegative. Sequenced material: PBMCs.

As DNA, the CDR3 is TGTGCCAGCAGCTTGGGACAGGGTGGAAAACTGTTTTTT. Translated: CASSLGQGGKLFF. This chain connects TRBV11-3 to TRBJ1-4; 9 bases align to TRBD1. J was trimmed by 10 bases and V by 3 bases; bases with no gene match: 3. This CDR3 has 13 amino acids. CDR1 SGHNT and CDR2 YENEEA come from the germline V gene.